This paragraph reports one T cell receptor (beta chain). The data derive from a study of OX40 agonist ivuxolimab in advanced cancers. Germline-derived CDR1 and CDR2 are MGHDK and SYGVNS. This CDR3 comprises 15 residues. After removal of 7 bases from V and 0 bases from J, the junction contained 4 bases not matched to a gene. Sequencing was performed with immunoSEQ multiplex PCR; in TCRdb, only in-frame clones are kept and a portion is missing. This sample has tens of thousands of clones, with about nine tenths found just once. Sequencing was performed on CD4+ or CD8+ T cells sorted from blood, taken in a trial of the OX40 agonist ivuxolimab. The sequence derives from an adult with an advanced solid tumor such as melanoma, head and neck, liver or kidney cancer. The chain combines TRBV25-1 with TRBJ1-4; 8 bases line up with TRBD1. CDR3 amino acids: CASKDRGTTNEKLFF. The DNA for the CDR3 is TGTGCCAGCAAAGACAGGGGTACAACTAATGAAAAACTGTTTTTT. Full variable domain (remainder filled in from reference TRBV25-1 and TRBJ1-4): EADIYQTPRYLVIGTGKKITLECSQTMGHDKMYWYQQDPGMELHLIHYSYGVNSTEKGDLSSESTVSRIRTEHFPLTLESARPSHTSQYLCASKDRGTTNEKLFFGSGTQLSVL.